Described below is a single T cell receptor (beta chain) sequence and its context. The data were produced by immunoSEQ multiplex PCR, yet TCRdb's version contains in-frame clones alone and is incomplete. This sample has about 17,000 clones; more than 70% occur once, and the top ten carry 8.5% to 10%. Germline V lookup: CDR1 SGHTA, CDR2 FQGTGA. V was pared by 3 bases and J by 0 bases, with 9 bases between. The CDR3 totals 15 residues. These data are taken from a study of T cell changes during pregnancy in multiple sclerosis. This TCR derives from a female donor with multiple sclerosis, enrolled in a pregnancy study. The sequenced sample was CD8+ T cells from peripheral blood mononuclear cells, obtained after pregnancy. This chain uses TRBV7-3 with TRBJ2-1; D gene uncertain. CDR3 in amino acids: CASSLAHPSYNEQFF. CDR3 nucleotides: TGTGCCAGCAGCTTGGCCCACCCCTCCTACAATGAGCAGTTCTTC. The whole variable domain, remainder taken from reference TRBV7-3 and TRBJ2-1, is GAGVSQTPSNKVTEKGKYVELRCDPISGHTALYWYRQSLGQGPEFLIYFQGTGAADDSGLPNDRFFAVRPEGSVSTLKIQRTERGDSAVYLCASSLAHPSYNEQFFGPGTRLTVL.